Many counts were recorded for the clone carrying this TCR beta chain. The source of the sample is a study of T cells in Graves' hyperthyroidism and ophthalmopathy. TCR beta CDR3 region amplification was performed from RNA transcripts. TCR CDR3 underwent first-round RT-PCR with the HTBI primer set. TCRdb itself ran the multiplex PCR reads through MiXCR, one entry per CDR3 protein. The sample carries around 600,000 distinct CDR3 sequences, about 45% recorded once. Diagnoses used clinical symptoms, serum thyroxine and TRAb, thyroid ultrasound and orbital computed tomography. The sequencing input was peripheral blood or thyroid tissue (not recorded which). The origin of this receptor is an adult man with Graves' disease, either hyperthyroidism or ophthalmopathy (not recorded which).

The CDR3 reads CASSLVSGRTREQYF. CDR3 in DNA: TGTGCCAGCAGCTTAGTTAGCGGGAGGACGAGGGAGCAGTACTTC. The J gene is TRBJ2-7, the V gene TRBV11-2; 10 nucleotides agree with TRBD2. The CDR3 contains 15 residues. Looked up from germline, CDR1 is SGHAT and CDR2 is FQNNGV. With V trimmed by 1 base and J by 7 bases, 7 bases remained unmatched. The complete variable domain, with remaining parts taken from reference TRBV11-2 and TRBJ2-7, reads EAGVAQSPRYKIIEKRQSVAFWCNPISGHATLYWYQQILGQGPKLLIQFQNNGVVDDSQLPKDRFSAERLKGVDSTLKIQPAKLEDSAVYLCASSLVSGRTREQYFGPGTRLTVT.